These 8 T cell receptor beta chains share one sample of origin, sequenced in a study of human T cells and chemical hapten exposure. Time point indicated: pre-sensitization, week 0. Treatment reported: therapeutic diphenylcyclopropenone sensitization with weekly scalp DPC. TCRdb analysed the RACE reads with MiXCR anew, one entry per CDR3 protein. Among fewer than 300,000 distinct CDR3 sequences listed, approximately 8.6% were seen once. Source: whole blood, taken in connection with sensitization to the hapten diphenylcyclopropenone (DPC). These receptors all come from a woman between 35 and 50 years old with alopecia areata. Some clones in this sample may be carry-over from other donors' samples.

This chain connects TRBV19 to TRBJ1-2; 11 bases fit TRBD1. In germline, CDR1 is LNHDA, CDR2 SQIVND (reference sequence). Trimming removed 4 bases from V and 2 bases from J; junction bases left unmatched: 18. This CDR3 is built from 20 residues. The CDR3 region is CASSSQTLAGTGGPNYGYTF. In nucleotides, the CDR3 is TGTGCCAGTAGTAGTCAAACCCTCGCCGGGACAGGGGGGCCGAACTATGGCTACACCTTC.

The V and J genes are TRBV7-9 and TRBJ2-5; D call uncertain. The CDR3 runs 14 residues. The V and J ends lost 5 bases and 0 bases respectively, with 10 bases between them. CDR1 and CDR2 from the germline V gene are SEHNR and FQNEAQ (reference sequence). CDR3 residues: CASSRTANQETQYF. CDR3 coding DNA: TGTGCCAGCAGCCGCACAGCAAACCAAGAGACCCAGTACTTC.

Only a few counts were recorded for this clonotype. CDR3 DNA: TGTGCCAGCAGTTCCCCAAGGAGGGGAAGCTCCTACAATGAGCAGTTCTTC. Translation gives CASSSPRRGSSYNEQFF. The gene calls are TRBV12-3 or TRBV12-4 and TRBJ2-1; tentatively, D is TRBD2 (6 bases). Trimming removed 4 bases from V and 0 bases from J, with 16 bases in between. The CDR3 length is 17 residues.

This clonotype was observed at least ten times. Here the CDR3 reads CASSPRGRYQETQYF. CDR3 bases: TGTGCCAGCAGCCCGCGGGGGAGATATCAAGAGACCCAGTACTTC. The chain couples TRBV11-2 to TRBJ2-5; 7 bases agree with TRBD2. V lost 5 bases, J lost 2 bases, and 8 bases stayed unmatched. CDR1 is SGHAT and CDR2 is FQNNGV in the germline V gene. The CDR3 runs 15 residues.

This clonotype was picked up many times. The CDR3 is CASSIRGGSGGYTF. The CDR3 coding sequence is TGTGCCAGCAGTATACGAGGAGGGAGTGGCGGCTACACCTTC. The chain couples TRBV28 to TRBJ1-2; the D is unclear. V shed 5 bases and J shed 8 bases, with 18 bases lying between them. CDR1 MDHEN and CDR2 SYDVKM come from the germline V gene. CDR3 size: 14 residues.

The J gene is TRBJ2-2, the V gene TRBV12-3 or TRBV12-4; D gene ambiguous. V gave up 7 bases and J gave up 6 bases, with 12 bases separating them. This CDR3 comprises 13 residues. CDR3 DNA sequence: TGTGCCAGCACCTCCTTCCTGGCCGGGGAGCTGTTTTTT. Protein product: CASTSFLAGELFF.

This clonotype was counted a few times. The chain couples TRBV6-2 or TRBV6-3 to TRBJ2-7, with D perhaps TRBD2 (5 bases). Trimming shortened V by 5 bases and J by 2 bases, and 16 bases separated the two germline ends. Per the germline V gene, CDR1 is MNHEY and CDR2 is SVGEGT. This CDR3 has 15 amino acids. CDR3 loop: CASSKDRGYTYEQYF. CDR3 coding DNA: TGTGCCAGCAGTAAAGATCGAGGGTACACCTACGAGCAGTACTTC.

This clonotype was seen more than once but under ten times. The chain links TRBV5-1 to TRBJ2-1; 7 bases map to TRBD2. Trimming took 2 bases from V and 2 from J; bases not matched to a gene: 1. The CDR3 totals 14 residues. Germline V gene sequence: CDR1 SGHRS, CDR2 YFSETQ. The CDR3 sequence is CASSLLAPYNEQFF. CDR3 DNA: TGCGCCAGCAGCTTACTAGCGCCCTACAATGAGCAGTTCTTC.